This T cell receptor beta chain comes out of a study of blood T cell repertoires in COVID-19. Across the study: Acute and convalescent COVID-19 samples came from the United States, Italy and Spain. T cells, B-cell-depleted T cells, or PBMCs supplied cDNA or gDNA.

This clone was seen a single time. Assay: immunoSEQ multiplex PCR; the TCRdb copy retains only in-frame clones and omits some. The repertoire holds about 39,000 clones, with 80% to 90% as singletons. The sample taken for sequencing was peripheral blood. The sequence came from a man aged 60 to 69 in a cohort sampled during active COVID-19.

The CDR3 coding sequence is TGTGCCAGCAGCTCACAACCGACAGGGGCTGGAAACACCATATATTTT. Translating it yields CASSSQPTGAGNTIYF. This chain joins TRBV7-2 and TRBJ1-3, with 8 bases aligning to TRBD1. This CDR3 contains 16 residues. The germline V gene has CDR1 SGHTA and CDR2 FQGNSA. V shed 4 bases, J shed 2 bases, and the junction held 7 bases outside the gene matches.